This T cell receptor (beta chain) was identified during a study of shared clonotypes between healthy human individuals. Each PCR replicate from the sorted subsets contained about 200 ng DNA, which is about 30,000 T cell genomes. Using immunoSEQ multiplex PCR, the repertoire was profiled, and TCRdb retains in-frame clones only, with some absent. The table shows a few million clones, with approximately 90% occurring only once. Germline V gene lookup returns CDR1 SGHVS and CDR2 FNYEAQ. V lost 5 bases, J lost 6 bases, and 12 bases stayed unmatched. The CDR3 sequence is 16 residues long. The sequence was obtained from a man aged 18 to 30 in good health. Sequenced sample: naive CD4+ T cells sorted from blood. The subset: CD45RA+ positively selected. The V and J genes are TRBV7-6 and TRBJ2-3, with TRBD2 matching 9 bases. In nucleotides, the CDR3 is TGTGCCAGCAGCCAGACTTCGGCGGGGGGGAGGGATACGCAGTATTTT. This encodes CASSQTSAGGRDTQYF. The full variable domain, its missing parts supplied by reference TRBV7-6 and TRBJ2-3, is GAGVSQSPRYKVTKRGQDVALRCDPISGHVSLYWYRQALGQGPEFLTYFNYEAQQDKSGLPNDRFSAERPEGSISTLTIQRTEQRDSAMYRCASSQTSAGGRDTQYFGPGTRLTVL.